This paragraph reports one TCR beta chain. Germline values: CDR1 SNHLY, CDR2 FYNNEI. There are 13 residues in the CDR3. With 6 bases removed from V and 5 bases from J, the gap between germline ends came to 14 bases. These data originate in a study of control samples from healthy donors and cancer patients. Profiled with immunoSEQ multiplex PCR; TCRdb holds only in-frame clones, not every one. The data show roughly 80,000 clones, roughly 88% seen once. J is TRBJ2-7 and V is TRBV2, with D perhaps matching TRBD2 (7 bases). The sequence was collected from a woman in her 50s in good health. The sample consisted of blood. CDR3 amino acids: CASRERGGDEQYF. CDR3 bases: TGTGCCAGCAGAGAAAGGGGGGGGGACGAGCAGTACTTC.